These T cell receptor beta chains were read from a single sample in a study of cytomegalovirus exposure and HLA in healthy donors. Using immunoSEQ multiplex PCR, the repertoire was profiled, and TCRdb retains in-frame clones only, with some absent. The data contain around 150,000 clones, over 65% of them singletons. The sample was PBMCs. The receptors were gathered from a man aged 40-49 years in good health and CMV-seronegative. The CDR3 runs from the conserved cysteine through the conserved F or W. The D gene is left open where the match is weak. Clone size is stated in some rows and not others, as once, few, many or a class when expanded.

>TRBV27|.|TRBJ2-4|.
TGTGCCAGCAGTTTATCGAGGACAGACATTCAGTACTTC
CASSLSRTDIQYF
>TRBV9|.|TRBJ2-3|.
TGTGCCAGCACCCCATGGGGAGCAGGATCCCCAGATACGCAGTATTTT
CASTPWGAGSPDTQYF
>TRBV29-1|.|TRBJ2-5|.
TGCAGCGTCTCGCAGGGGAGGGGAGGAGAGACCCAGTACTTC
CSVSQGRGGETQYF
>TRBV14|few|TRBJ2-7|.
TGTGCCAGCAGCGAGACAGTTACCTACGAGCAGTACTTC
CASSETVTYEQYF
>TRBV20-1|few|TRBJ1-1|.
TGCAGTGCTAGGACGACCGGGAGGACTTTCTTT
CSARTTGRTFF
>TRBV2|.|TRBJ2-7|.
TGTGCCAGCAGCGGGTCTTACGAGCAGTACTTC
CASSGSYEQYF
>TRBV7-3|.|TRBJ2-2|.
TGTGCCAGCAGACCCGACAGTTACACCGGGGAGCTGTTTTTT
CASRPDSYTGELFF
>TRBV6-5|.|TRBJ2-2|.
TGTGCCAGCAAGCGGAGGGGGAACACCGGGGAGCTGTTTTTT
CASKRRGNTGELFF
>TRBV7-6|few|TRBJ1-1|TRBD1
TGTGCCAGCAGCTTTAGACAGGGGGGGACTATGAACACTGAAGCTTTCTTT
CASSFRQGGTMNTEAFF
>TRBV7-8|.|TRBJ2-3|.
TGTGCCAGCAGCCCTGGTTTACTAAGGCGGGACACAGATACGCAGTATTTT
CASSPGLLRRDTDTQYF
>TRBV4-3|once|TRBJ1-1|TRBD1
TGCGCCAGCAGCCAAGATTCCAGAGGGGGCCATGAAGCTTTCTTT
CASSQDSRGGHEAFF
>TRBV27|.|TRBJ2-7|.
TGTGCCAGCAGTCCACAGGGTTTGTACGAGCAGTACTTC
CASSPQGLYEQYF
>TRBV7-8|.|TRBJ2-3|TRBD2
TGTGCCAGCAGCTTCCGGGCCGGGGGGAACACAGATACGCAGTATTTT
CASSFRAGGNTDTQYF
>TRBV29-1|.|TRBJ1-2|.
TGCAGCGTTGGGATCCCCAGAGGGGAGGTCTATGGCTACACCTTC
CSVGIPRGEVYGYTF
>TRBV7-2|.|TRBJ1-1|.
TGTGCCAGCAGCTTGTTCAGACAAGACACTGAAGCTTTCTTT
CASSLFRQDTEAFF
>TRBV7-2|.|TRBJ2-1|TRBD2
TGTGCCAGCAGCTCTAGCGGGAGGACTGAGCAGTTCTTC
CASSSSGRTEQFF
>TRBV5-1|.|TRBJ1-5|TRBD1
TGCGCCAGCAGCTTGGAGGCAGGGGGTCAGCCCCAGCATTTT
CASSLEAGGQPQHF
>TRBV10-3|.|TRBJ1-2|.
TGTGCCATCAGTGAGTCTTTCTATAGTGGCTACACCTTC
CAISESFYSGYTF
>TRBV5-5|.|TRBJ2-5|.
TGTGCCAGCAGCTTGCTGCGCTTGCGGGGACGCGAGACCCAGTACTTC
CASSLLRLRGRETQYF
>TRBV7-2|.|TRBJ1-6|.
TGTGCCAGCAGCTTAGGCAGGACTAATCCACCCCTCCACTTT
CASSLGRTNPPLHF